This T cell receptor (beta chain) is from a study of cytomegalovirus exposure and HLA in healthy donors. Among the donors, all were healthy bone marrow donors. Use of 60 Vbeta and 13 Jbeta primers characterized the PCR. The assay was immunoSEQ multiplex PCR, and TCRdb's table has in-frame clones only and misses some. The profile shows roughly 120,000 clones, over 8.5% of them singletons. Study results and limitations: Later, an analysis showed that TCR beta chains associated with HLA were more clonally expanded than others that were equally common. A later analysis associated roughly 15,000 TCR beta sequences with HLA alleles at a 0.05 false discovery rate.

As for this clone: Its antigen is undetermined.

Germline CDR1 is SGHNT and CDR2 is YYREEE (reference sequence). V lost 4 bases and J lost 0, with 11 bases in between. The length of the CDR3 is 15 residues. The sample consisted of PBMCs. V usage is TRBV5-4 and J usage is TRBJ2-1; tentatively, D is TRBD1 (6 bases). This TCR derives from a woman in her 40s in good health and CMV-seropositive. CDR3 bases: TGTGCCAGCAGCCGGACAGCCAGCTCCTACAATGAGCAGTTCTTC. Translated: CASSRTASSYNEQFF. The complete variable domain, with remaining parts taken from reference TRBV5-4 and TRBJ2-1, reads ETGVTQSPTHLIKTRGQQVTLRCSSQSGHNTVSWYQQALGQGPQFIFQYYREEENGRGNFPPRFSGLQFPNYSSELNVNALELDDSALYLCASSRTASSYNEQFFGPGTRLTVL.